These 9 T cell receptor beta chains originate from one sample sequenced in a study of CD8+ T cells in alopecia areata. cDNA prepared by RNA extraction and subsequent reverse transcription served as the template for sequencing. Here immunoSEQ multiplex PCR was the method, and the copy in TCRdb shows in-frame clones only, minus some. The sample yields about 210,000 clones, 35% to 45% seen once. Treatment here: oral pan-JAK inhibitor, 5-10 mg twice daily. The starting material was CD4+ T cells sorted from blood, obtained between weeks 30 and 35, from a patient treated with tofacitinib. These receptors all stem from a human donor with alopecia areata.

The rearrangement joins TRBV29-1 to TRBJ2-2; 9 bases match TRBD1. V was pared by 6 bases and J by 4 bases, with 12 bases of the junction left unmatched. The CDR3 covers 16 residues. Germline V lookup: CDR1 SQVTM, CDR2 ANQGSEA. Written as DNA, the CDR3 is TGCAGCGTAACACCGGGACAGGGTTTATTCACCGGGGAGCTGTTTTTT. Protein: CSVTPGQGLFTGELFF.

The gene calls are TRBV7-2 and TRBJ1-2, with D hard to call. In germline, CDR1 is SGHTA, CDR2 FQGNSA. The length of the CDR3 is 16 residues. Trimming cost V 2 bases and J 1 base, with 14 bases left between them. CDR3: CASSLSHWEINYGYTF. The CDR3 coding sequence is TGTGCCAGCAGCTTAAGCCATTGGGAGATTAACTATGGCTACACCTTC.

This clone was detected a few times. V gene TRBV7-8 combines with J gene TRBJ2-3; 7 bases map to TRBD2. The length of the CDR3 is 14 residues. Germline V lookup: CDR1 SGHVS, CDR2 FQNEAQ. V was clipped by 3 bases and J by 4 bases; unmatched bases: 4. As DNA, the CDR3 is TGTGCCAGCAGCTTTGCAGGGAGGGCAGATACGCAGTATTTT. Residues: CASSFAGRADTQYF.

The rearrangement uses TRBV18 and TRBJ1-5; tentatively, D is TRBD1 (6 bases). There are 15 residues in the CDR3. In germline, CDR1 is KGHSH, CDR2 LQKENI. Trimming took off 3 bases at V and 5 bases at J, with 14 bases between the two ends. This CDR3 reads CASSPAQGRHQPQHF. DNA of the CDR3: TGTGCCAGCTCACCGGCGCAGGGGAGGCATCAGCCCCAGCATTTT.

In its sample, this clone was seen a few times. The rearrangement uses TRBV30 and TRBJ1-5; 8 bases are shared with TRBD1. The CDR3 sequence is 15 residues long. Trimming cost V 5 bases and J 0 bases; bases outside gene matches: 6. Germline CDR1 reads GTSNPN; CDR2 reads SVGIG (reference sequence). CDR3 nucleotide sequence: TGTGCCTGGGACAGGGGAGCTTATAGCAATCAGCCCCAGCATTTT. Protein sequence: CAWDRGAYSNQPQHF.

This clone was observed once. The genes are TRBV7-2 and TRBJ1-5; D unresolved. Trimming left V 1 base short and J 5 bases short, with 6 bases between. The CDR3 length is 13 residues. Germline lookup yields CDR1 SGHTA and CDR2 FQGNSA. DNA of the CDR3: TGTGCCAGCAGCTTAGTGGCCTATCAGCCCCAGCATTTT. Amino acids: CASSLVAYQPQHF.

Only a few counts were recorded for this clone. The rearrangement uses TRBV7-2 and TRBJ2-7, with D perhaps given as TRBD1 or TRBD2 (5 bases each). This CDR3 region has 13 residues. Trimming shortened V by 5 bases and J by 2 bases, and 10 bases separated the two germline ends. CDR1 and CDR2 from the germline V gene are SGHTA and FQGNSA. CDR3 DNA sequence: TGTGCCAGCAGCCCCTCGGGGCCCTACGAGCAGTACTTC. It translates to CASSPSGPYEQYF.

Remarks on this clone: A read error may produce the germline difference seen at one junction end. The chain uses TRBV6-1 and TRBJ1-6; D may be TRBD1 (5 bases). The CDR3 is 9 amino acids. The germline gives CDR1 MNHNS, CDR2 SASEGT. The CDR3 DNA reads TGTGCCAGGACGGGACGAAACTACTTT. This codes for CARTGRNYF.

This sequence joins TRBV9 and TRBJ1-3, with D possibly matching TRBD1 (6 bases). V lost 3 bases and J 5 bases, leaving 21 bases between the germline ends. CDR1 is SGDLS, CDR2 YYNGEE, per germline. This CDR3 has 17 amino acids. CDR3 residues: CASSALNRVTRRNTIYF. The CDR3 nucleotides are TGTGCCAGCAGCGCCTTGAACAGGGTTACGCGCAGAAACACCATATATTTT.